This T cell receptor beta chain was identified in a study of blood T cell repertoires in COVID-19. Study details: Samples of COVID-19 (acute and convalescent) were obtained from the United States, Italy and Spain.

In the original analysis: Amplification of reference gene primers was used by the study to estimate nucleated cell counts. Clones were sequenced by immunoSEQ multiplex PCR, and TCRdb holds only the in-frame ones, with some missing. The V and J calls and clone size come from that table; D and trimming were worked out from the DNA. The sample carries 140,000 to 150,000 clones, over 80% recorded once. The CDR3 is made up of 14 amino acids. V gave up 3 bases and J gave up 15 bases; unmatched junction bases: 13. Germline CDR1 DFQATT, CDR2 SNEGSKA (reference sequence). V is TRBV20-1 and J is TRBJ2-1; 11 bases align to TRBD2. The sample comprised peripheral blood. The receptor was derived from a woman in her 40s with active or convalescent COVID-19. This chain's CDR3 is CSASGDSGRANPFF. CDR3 in DNA: TGCAGTGCTAGTGGGGATAGCGGGAGGGCTAACCCGTTCTTC.